This TCR beta chain originates from a study of vaccination effects on CD4 cells after COVID-19. Antigen-specific CD4+ T cells were first expanded with viral peptide pools by the ViraFEST assay and only then sequenced. Cells that had been cultured for 10 days were the source of isolated CD4+ T cells. This individual tested PCR-positive for SARS-CoV-2 infection between March and December 2020. The repertoire was sequenced with immunoSEQ multiplex PCR; TCRdb's copy has only in-frame clones and lacks some. The data show 20,000 to 30,000 clones, about 76% seen once. In regard to this clone: Antigen: not known.

The CDR3 runs 11 residues. V lost 0 bases, J lost 4 bases, and 3 bases lay in between. The germline V gene encodes CDR1 GTSNPN and CDR2 SVGIG (reference sequence). The source material was CD4+ T cells from PBMCs cultured with HCoV-NL63 spike peptides, sampled before COVID-19 vaccination. The sequence was obtained from a human donor who had a prior SARS-CoV-2 infection. The rearrangement uses TRBV30 and TRBJ1-2; D uncertain. For the CDR3, the DNA is TGTGCCTGGAGTGTTCTCTATGGCTACACCTTC. The encoded protein is CAWSVLYGYTF.